The 17 T cell receptor beta chains given below trace back to one sample, sequenced in a study of blood T cell repertoires in COVID-19. Here immunoSEQ multiplex PCR was the method, and the copy in TCRdb shows in-frame clones only, minus some. The table lists 62,000 or so clones, more than 75% of them singletons, with 12% to 15% in the top ten. The sample taken for sequencing was peripheral blood. The origin of the receptors is a man in his sixties with COVID-19, enrolled during active disease.

V usage is TRBV7-9 and J usage is TRBJ2-5; D is perhaps TRBD2 (5 bases). The CDR3 is 14 amino acids. Germline lookup yields CDR1 SEHNR and CDR2 FQNEAQ (reference sequence). Trimming removed 4 bases at V and 2 bases at J, with 11 bases between. The CDR3 sequence: CASSYGGRQETQYF. CDR3 coding DNA: TGTGCCAGCAGCTACGGAGGTAGGCAAGAGACCCAGTACTTC.

This chain connects TRBV2 to TRBJ2-1, with D perhaps TRBD2 (6 bases). V was trimmed by 6 bases and J by 0 bases, leaving 12 bases between them. Per the germline V gene, CDR1 is SNHLY and CDR2 is FYNNEI. The CDR3 is 15 residues long. In DNA, the CDR3 is TGTGCCAGCAGACCCCTCGGGGGCTCCTACAATGAGCAGTTCTTC. This sequence encodes CASRPLGGSYNEQFF.

The chain has TRBV5-6 and TRBJ2-4, with 7 bases identical to TRBD2. The CDR3 is made up of 17 amino acids. Per the germline V gene, CDR1 is SGHDT and CDR2 is YYEEEE. V trimming: 0 bases; J trimming: 6 bases; junction bases outside the gene matches: 12. The CDR3: CASSLALMGEGGNIQYF. CDR3 coding DNA: TGTGCCAGCAGCTTGGCCCTCATGGGGGAGGGTGGAAACATTCAGTACTTC.

The rearrangement uses TRBV15 and TRBJ1-1; D is undetermined. Germline assignment: CDR1 LNHNV and CDR2 YYDKDF (reference sequence). The CDR3 extends over 14 amino acids. Trimming took 3 bases from V and 4 from J, leaving 12 bases between them. The CDR3 reads CATSSRLGSTEAFF. CDR3 DNA sequence: TGTGCCACCAGCAGCAGGTTGGGGAGCACTGAAGCTTTCTTT.

The rearrangement joins TRBV10-2 to TRBJ2-1; 7 positions match TRBD1. The CDR3 has 18 residues. Germline CDR1 WSHSY, CDR2 SAAADI. Germline trimming cut 3 bases from V and 0 bases from J; bases unmatched to any gene: 11. In DNA, the CDR3 is TGCGCCAGCAGTGATCCACGCAGGGGGTCCAGCTCCTACAATGAGCAGTTCTTC. Its protein product is CASSDPRRGSSSYNEQFF.

To note about this clone: Other DNA sequences in this specimen translate into the identical CDR3. The gene calls are TRBV28 and TRBJ1-3; weak D call: TRBD1 (5 bases). Germline-derived CDR1 and CDR2 are MDHEN and SYDVKM. V was pared by 7 bases and J by 4 bases, with 14 bases between. The CDR3 runs to 14 residues. CDR3: CASKEGAGGNTIYF. In nucleotides, the CDR3 is TGTGCCAGCAAGGAAGGGGCAGGCGGAAACACCATATATTTT.

The chain couples TRBV28 to TRBJ2-3; TRBD1 might be the D (6 bases). Per germline, CDR1 MDHEN and CDR2 SYDVKM. The CDR3 runs to 15 residues. V was clipped by 4 bases and J by 2 bases, with 13 bases between them. The CDR3, as DNA: TGTGCCAGCAGTTCTAACAGGGATCACACAGATACGCAGTATTTT. Its translation: CASSSNRDHTDTQYF.

The chain's CDR3 is CASSDRGTDGYTF. CDR3 nucleotide sequence: TGTGCCAGCAGCGACAGGGGGACGGATGGCTACACCTTC. This chain uses TRBV28 with TRBJ1-2; 9 nucleotides align to TRBD1. V dropped 6 bases and J dropped 6; count of bases not matched to a gene: 5. The germline CDR1 and CDR2 sequences are MDHEN and SYDVKM. The length of the CDR3 is 13 residues.

This clone was observed a handful of times. The rearrangement uses TRBV5-1 and TRBJ1-5; D remains unclear. In germline, CDR1 is SGHRS, CDR2 YFSETQ. V was clipped by 0 bases and J by 9 bases, with 13 bases between them. The CDR3 loop spans 14 amino acids. The CDR3: CASSLEGSPGPQHF. CDR3 in DNA: TGCGCCAGCAGCTTGGAAGGCTCACCGGGGCCCCAGCATTTT.

The V call is TRBV24-1, the J call TRBJ2-1; 16 bases agree with TRBD2. The CDR3 runs to 17 residues. Germline values: CDR1 KGHDR, CDR2 SFDVKD. V lost 2 bases, J lost 7 bases, and 4 bases stayed unmatched. The CDR3 DNA reads as TGTGCCACCAGTGATTCGGGGACTAGCGGGAGGGTAAATGAGCAGTTCTTC. Its translation: CATSDSGTSGRVNEQFF.

The J gene is TRBJ1-2, the V gene TRBV7-2; 7 bases agree with TRBD1. V was pared by 5 bases and J by 5 bases, with 5 bases of the junction left unmatched. CDR1 is SGHTA, CDR2 FQGNSA, per germline. This CDR3 has 13 residues. CDR3 DNA: TGTGCCAGCAGCGCGGGACAGTTTTATGGCTACACCTTC. It codes for CASSAGQFYGYTF.

The CDR3 protein is CATSDIGADTQYF. The DNA of the CDR3 is TGTGCCACCAGTGATATAGGGGCAGATACGCAGTATTTT. The V call is TRBV24-1, the J call TRBJ2-3; tentatively, D is TRBD1 (5 bases). Per germline, CDR1 KGHDR and CDR2 SFDVKD. Deletions cut 3 bases from V and 4 bases from J, with 7 bases between. The CDR3 contains 13 residues.

The chain employs TRBV21-1 and TRBJ1-1; the table's D gene call, TRBD1, was not cross checked with the DNA. TRBV21-1 is labeled a pseudogene. CDR3 length equals 16 residues. This CDR3 is CASSKVRGGQYTEAFF. The CDR3 coding sequence is TGTGCCAGCAGCAAAGTAAGGGGCGGCCAATACACTGAAGCTTTCTTT.

This clone turned up a few times. This chain joins TRBV4-1 and TRBJ1-6, with a tentative D call TRBD1 (6 bases). CDR1 is MGHRA and CDR2 is YSYEKL in the germline V gene. The CDR3 spans 18 residues. V was cut by 0 bases and J by 1 base, with 13 bases left in between. The chain's CDR3 is CASSQEGQRASYNSPLHF. CDR3 bases: TGCGCCAGCAGCCAAGAAGGACAGCGAGCATCCTATAATTCACCCCTCCACTTT.

The chain is built from TRBV2 and TRBJ1-2; possibly TRBD1 for D (6 bases). Per the germline V gene, CDR1 is SNHLY and CDR2 is FYNNEI. The CDR3 has 13 residues. The V end was cut by 3 bases, the J end by 8 bases, with 13 bases between. The CDR3 loop is CASSDAGARGYTF. DNA for the CDR3: TGTGCCAGCAGTGATGCGGGGGCGCGAGGCTACACCTTC.

The chain has TRBV10-3 and TRBJ2-7; TRBD1 is a possible D gene (5 bases). V lost 4 bases and J lost 2, with 9 bases in between. The V gene's germline CDR1 is ENHRY and CDR2 SYGVKD. The CDR3 spans 13 residues. As DNA, the CDR3 is TGTGCCATCAGTGGACAGAGAACCTACGAGCAGTACTTC. Amino acids: CAISGQRTYEQYF.

The chain has TRBV2 and TRBJ1-4, with TRBD1 matching over 8 bases. The ends lost 5 bases at V and 2 bases at J; junction bases unmatched: 7. The CDR3 is made up of 16 amino acids. Germline values: CDR1 SNHLY, CDR2 FYNNEI. The CDR3 nucleotides are TGTGCCAGCAGTTTAACTACAGGGGGGACTAATGAAAAACTGTTTTTT. Protein: CASSLTTGGTNEKLFF.